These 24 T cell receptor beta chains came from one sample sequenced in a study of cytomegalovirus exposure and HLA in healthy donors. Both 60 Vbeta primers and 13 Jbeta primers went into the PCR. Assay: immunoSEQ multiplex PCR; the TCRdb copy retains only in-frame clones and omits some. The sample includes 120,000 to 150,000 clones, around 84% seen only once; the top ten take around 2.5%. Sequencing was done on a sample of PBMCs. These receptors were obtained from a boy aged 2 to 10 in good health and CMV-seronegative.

The CDR3 nucleotides read TGTGCCAGCAGCTTAGCGGGCGGCAATCAGCCCCAGCATTTT. Encoded protein: CASSLAGGNQPQHF. V usage is TRBV7-2 and J usage is TRBJ1-5; D call uncertain. Trimming removed 0 bases from V and 2 bases from J, with 5 bases in between. Per germline, CDR1 SGHTA and CDR2 FQGNSA. CDR3 length: 14 residues.

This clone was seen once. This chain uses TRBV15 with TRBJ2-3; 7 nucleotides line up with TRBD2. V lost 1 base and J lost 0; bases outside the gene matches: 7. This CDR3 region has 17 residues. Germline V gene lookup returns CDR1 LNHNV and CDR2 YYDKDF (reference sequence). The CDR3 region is CATSRVTSVSSTDTQYF. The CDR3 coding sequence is TGTGCCACCAGCAGAGTTACTAGCGTCTCTAGCACAGATACGCAGTATTTT.

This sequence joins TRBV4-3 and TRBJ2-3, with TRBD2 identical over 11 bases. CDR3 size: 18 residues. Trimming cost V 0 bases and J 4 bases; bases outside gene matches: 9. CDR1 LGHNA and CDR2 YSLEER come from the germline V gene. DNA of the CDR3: TGCGCCAGCAGCCAAGACGAGACACTAGCGGGAGCTGCAGATACGCAGTATTTT. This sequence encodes CASSQDETLAGAADTQYF.

The CDR3 region is CASRADSPPTNEKLFF. As DNA, the CDR3 is TGTGCCAGCAGGGCTGACAGCCCGCCAACTAATGAAAAACTGTTTTTT. The V gene is TRBV7-9, the J gene TRBJ1-4; D may be TRBD1 (5 bases). V dropped 6 bases and J dropped 0 bases, with 14 bases sitting between them. The CDR3 has 16 amino acids. Germline CDR1 and CDR2: SEHNR and FQNEAQ (reference sequence). The variable domain in full, completed from reference TRBV7-9 and TRBJ1-4, reads DTGVSQNPRHKITKRGQNVTFRCDPISEHNRLYWYRQTLGQGPEFLTYFQNEAQLEKSRLLSDRFSAERPKGSFSTLEIQRTEQGDSAMYLCASRADSPPTNEKLFFGSGTQLSVL.

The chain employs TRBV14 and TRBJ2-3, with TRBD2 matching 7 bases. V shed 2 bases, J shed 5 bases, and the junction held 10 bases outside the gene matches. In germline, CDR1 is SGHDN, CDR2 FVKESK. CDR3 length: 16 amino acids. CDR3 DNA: TGTGCCAGCAGCCAATGGGAGGGGTCGGAAGGAGATACGCAGTATTTT. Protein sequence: CASSQWEGSEGDTQYF. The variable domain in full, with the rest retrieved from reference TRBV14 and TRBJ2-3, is EAGVTQFPSHSVIEKGQTVTLRCDPISGHDNLYWYRRVMGKEIKFLLHFVKESKQDESGMPNNRFLAERTGGTYSTLKVQPAELEDSGVYFCASSQWEGSEGDTQYFGPGTRLTVL.

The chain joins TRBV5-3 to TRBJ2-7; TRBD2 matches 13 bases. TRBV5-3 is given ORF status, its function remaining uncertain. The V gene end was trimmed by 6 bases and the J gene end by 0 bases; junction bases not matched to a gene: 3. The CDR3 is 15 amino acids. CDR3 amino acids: CARKRTSGSSYEQYF. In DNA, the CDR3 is TGTGCCAGAAAACGGACTAGCGGGAGCTCCTACGAGCAGTACTTC.

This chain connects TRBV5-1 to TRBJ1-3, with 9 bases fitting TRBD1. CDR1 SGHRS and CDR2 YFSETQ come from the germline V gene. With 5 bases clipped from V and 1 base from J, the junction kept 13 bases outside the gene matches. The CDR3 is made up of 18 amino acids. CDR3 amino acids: CASRTGTGINLSGNTIYF. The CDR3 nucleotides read TGCGCCAGCAGGACGGGGACAGGGATCAATCTTTCTGGAAACACCATATATTTT.

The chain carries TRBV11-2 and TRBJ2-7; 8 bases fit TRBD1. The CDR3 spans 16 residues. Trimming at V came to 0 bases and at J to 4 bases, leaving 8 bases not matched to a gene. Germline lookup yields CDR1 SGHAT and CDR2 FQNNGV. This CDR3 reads CASSLDAETGVYEQYF. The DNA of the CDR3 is TGTGCCAGCAGCTTAGATGCAGAGACAGGGGTTTACGAGCAGTACTTC.

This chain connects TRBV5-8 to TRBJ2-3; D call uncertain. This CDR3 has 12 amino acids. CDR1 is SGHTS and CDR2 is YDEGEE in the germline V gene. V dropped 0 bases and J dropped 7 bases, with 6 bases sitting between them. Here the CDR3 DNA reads TGTGCCAGCAGCTTGGGCTCTAATACGCAGTATTTT. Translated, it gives CASSLGSNTQYF.

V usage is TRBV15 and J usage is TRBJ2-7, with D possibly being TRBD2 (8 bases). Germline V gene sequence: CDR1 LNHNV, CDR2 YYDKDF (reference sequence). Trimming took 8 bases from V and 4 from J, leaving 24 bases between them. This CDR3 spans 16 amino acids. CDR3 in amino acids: CATSYRGGTDPYEQYF. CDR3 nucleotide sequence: TGTGCCACCTCCTACCGGGGGGGGACAGACCCTTACGAGCAGTACTTC.

The CDR3 DNA reads TGTGCCAGCAGCTTATTCCAGCAGGTTTCGGGGCAGCCCCAGCATTTT. It is translated as CASSLFQQVSGQPQHF. The chain has TRBV7-8 and TRBJ1-5, with D unclear. CDR3 length equals 16 residues. V lost 2 bases to trimming and J lost 7 bases, with 18 bases between them. CDR1 and CDR2 from the germline V gene are SGHVS and FQNEAQ.

The CDR3 spells CASSQVGSLNSGANVLTF. CDR3 DNA: TGTGCCAGCAGCCAAGTTGGCAGTCTCAACTCTGGGGCCAACGTCCTGACTTTC. The chain carries TRBV14 and TRBJ2-6, with D unresolved. The CDR3 loop spans 18 amino acids. Between the trimmed V and J ends, which lost 1 base and 0 bases, there was a span of 13 bases. The germline V gene has CDR1 SGHDN and CDR2 FVKESK.

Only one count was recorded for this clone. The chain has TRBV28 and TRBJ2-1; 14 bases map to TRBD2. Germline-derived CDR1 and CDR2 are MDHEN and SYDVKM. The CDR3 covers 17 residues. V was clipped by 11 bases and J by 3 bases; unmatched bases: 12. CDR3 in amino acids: CAGKRQGLAGVYNEQFF. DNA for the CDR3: TGTGCCGGGAAAAGGCAGGGACTAGCGGGAGTCTACAATGAGCAGTTCTTC.

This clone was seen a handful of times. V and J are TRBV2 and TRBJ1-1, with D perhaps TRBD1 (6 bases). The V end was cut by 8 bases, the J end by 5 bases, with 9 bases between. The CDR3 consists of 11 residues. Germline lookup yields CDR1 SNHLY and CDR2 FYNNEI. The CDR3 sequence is CASLQGTEAFF. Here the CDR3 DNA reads TGTGCCAGCCTTCAGGGGACTGAAGCTTTCTTT.

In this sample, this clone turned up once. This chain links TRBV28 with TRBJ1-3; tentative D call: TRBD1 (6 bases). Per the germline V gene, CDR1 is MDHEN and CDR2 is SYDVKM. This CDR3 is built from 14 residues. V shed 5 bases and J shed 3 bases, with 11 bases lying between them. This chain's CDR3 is CASSPWTVGNTIYF. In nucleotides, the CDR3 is TGTGCCAGCAGTCCCTGGACAGTTGGAAACACCATATATTTT.

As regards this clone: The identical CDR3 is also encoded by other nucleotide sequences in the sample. CDR3 protein: CASSRGASYEQYF. As DNA, the CDR3 is TGTGCCAGCAGCAGGGGTGCGTCCTACGAGCAGTACTTC. The V gene is TRBV7-6, the J gene TRBJ2-7, with D tentatively TRBD1 (5 bases). Trimming pared 5 bases from V and 1 base from J, leaving 9 bases between. This CDR3 has 13 residues. Looked up from germline, CDR1 is SGHVS and CDR2 is FNYEAQ. Full variable domain (outside the CDR3, taken from reference TRBV7-6 and TRBJ2-7): GAGVSQSPRYKVTKRGQDVALRCDPISGHVSLYWYRQALGQGPEFLTYFNYEAQQDKSGLPNDRFSAERPEGSISTLTIQRTEQRDSAMYRCASSRGASYEQYFGPGTRLTVT.

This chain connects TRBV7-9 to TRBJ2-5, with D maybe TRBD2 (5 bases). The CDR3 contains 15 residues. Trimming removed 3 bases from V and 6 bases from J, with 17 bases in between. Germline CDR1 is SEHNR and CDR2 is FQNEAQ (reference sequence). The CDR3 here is CASSLVEEPGKTQYF. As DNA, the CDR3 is TGTGCCAGCAGCTTGGTTGAGGAGCCGGGGAAGACCCAGTACTTC.

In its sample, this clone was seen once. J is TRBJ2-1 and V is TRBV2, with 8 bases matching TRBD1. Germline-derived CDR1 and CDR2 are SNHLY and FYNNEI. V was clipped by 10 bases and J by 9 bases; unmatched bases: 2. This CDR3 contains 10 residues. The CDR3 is CAIQGVEQFF. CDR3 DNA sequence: TGTGCCATACAGGGGGTTGAGCAGTTCTTC. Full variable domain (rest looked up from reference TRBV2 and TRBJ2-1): EPEVTQTPSHQVTQMGQEVILRCVPISNHLYFYWYRQILGQKVEFLVSFYNNEISEKSEIFDDQFSVERPDGSNFTLKIRSTKLEDSAMYFCAIQGVEQFFGPGTRLTVL.

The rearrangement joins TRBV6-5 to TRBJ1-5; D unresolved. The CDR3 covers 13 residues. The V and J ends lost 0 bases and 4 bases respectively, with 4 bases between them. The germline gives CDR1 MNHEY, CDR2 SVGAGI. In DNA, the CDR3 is TGTGCCAGCAGTTACTCGAGTAATCAGCCCCAGCATTTT. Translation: CASSYSSNQPQHF.

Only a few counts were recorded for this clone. CDR3 loop: CARSLALTAQAKNIQYF. CDR3 coding DNA: TGTGCCAGAAGCTTGGCCTTGACAGCCCAAGCCAAAAACATTCAGTACTTC. The V gene is TRBV5-3, the J gene TRBJ2-4; possibly TRBD1 for D (5 bases). TRBV5-3 is an ORF, with its function uncertain. This CDR3 has 17 residues. V lost 0 bases and J lost 0, with 13 bases in between.

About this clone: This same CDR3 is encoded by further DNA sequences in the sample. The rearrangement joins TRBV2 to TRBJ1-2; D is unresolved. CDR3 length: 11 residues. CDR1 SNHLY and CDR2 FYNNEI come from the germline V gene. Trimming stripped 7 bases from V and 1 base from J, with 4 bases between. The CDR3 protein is CASNSNYGYTF. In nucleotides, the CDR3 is TGTGCCAGCAACAGTAACTATGGCTACACCTTC.

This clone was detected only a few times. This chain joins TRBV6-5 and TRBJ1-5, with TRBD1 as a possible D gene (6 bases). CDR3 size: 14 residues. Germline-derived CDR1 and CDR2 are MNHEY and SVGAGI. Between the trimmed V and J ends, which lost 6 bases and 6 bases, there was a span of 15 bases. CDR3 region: CASSWSRGPQPQHF. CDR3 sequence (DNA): TGTGCCAGCAGCTGGTCCAGGGGCCCTCAGCCCCAGCATTTT.

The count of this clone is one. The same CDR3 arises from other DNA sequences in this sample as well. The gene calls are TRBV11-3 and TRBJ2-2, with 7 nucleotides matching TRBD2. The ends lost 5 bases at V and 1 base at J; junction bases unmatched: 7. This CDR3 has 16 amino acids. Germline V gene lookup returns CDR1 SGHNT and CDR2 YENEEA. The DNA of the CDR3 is TGTGCCAGCAGCCGGACGGGAGGAGAGAACACCGGGGAGCTGTTTTTT. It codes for CASSRTGGENTGELFF. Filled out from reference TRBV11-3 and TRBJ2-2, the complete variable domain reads EAGVVQSPRYKIIEKKQPVAFWCNPISGHNTLYWYLQNLGQGPELLIRYENEEAVDDSQLPKDRFSAERLKGVDSTLKIQPAELGDSAVYLCASSRTGGENTGELFFGEGSRLTVL.

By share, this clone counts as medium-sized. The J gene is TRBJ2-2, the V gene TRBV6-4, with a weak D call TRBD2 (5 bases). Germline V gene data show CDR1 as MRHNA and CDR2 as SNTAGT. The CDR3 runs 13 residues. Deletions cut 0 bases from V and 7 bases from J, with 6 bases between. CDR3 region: CASSDSTNGELFF. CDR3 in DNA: TGTGCCAGCAGTGACTCGACTAACGGGGAGCTGTTTTTT.